This T cell receptor beta chain came from a study of cytomegalovirus exposure and HLA in healthy donors. Unrecorded immune exposure was likely among donors, who were nominally healthy when sampled. Study-wide results and caveats: In a later analysis, HLA-C alleles had the fewest associated TCRs, DRB1 alleles the most. In an earlier analysis, in roughly 600 donors, most V segments appeared productive either ~87% or ~30% of the time.

This clone has only a few counts. Its antigen remains unidentified. The primer mix had 60 Vbeta and 13 Jbeta primers. Produced via immunoSEQ multiplex PCR; TCRdb's table is partial and in-frame only. Counted here are about 160,000 clones, around 74% occurring once; the ten biggest clones make up approximately 2.4%. The CDR3 runs 14 residues. The germline V and J ends were trimmed by 3 bases and 0 bases, with 9 bases remaining between them. The germline V gene encodes CDR1 MDHEN and CDR2 SYDVKM. The receptor's source is a female donor in good health and CMV-seronegative. The V gene is TRBV28, the J gene TRBJ2-7; perhaps TRBD2 as D (5 bases). The sample taken for sequencing was PBMCs. CDR3 bases: TGTGCCAGCAGTTTTGTGGGGAGCTCCTACGAGCAGTACTTC. It codes for CASSFVGSSYEQYF.